This section outlines one T cell receptor (beta chain) sequence together with its context. Antigen specificity is unknown. The data were taken from a study of T cells in Graves' hyperthyroidism and ophthalmopathy. Using RNA transcripts as the source, TCR beta CDR3 regions were amplified. Carried out on the TCR CDR3, a first-round RT-PCR used the HTBI primer set. One entry per CDR3 protein, called by TCRdb with MiXCR from the multiplex PCR reads. The sample yields about 400,000 distinct CDR3 sequences, 14% to 15% seen once. Study-level findings and limits: Blood held most thyroid clonotypes expanded above 0.001 frequency. For ophthalmopathy, model prediction preceded onset by a median about six months.

CDR1 is SNHLY, CDR2 FYNNEI, per germline. Trimming at V came to 6 bases and at J to 12 bases, leaving 7 bases not matched to a gene. The length of the CDR3 is 13 residues. The study excluded patients with uncontrolled infection, other autoimmune disease, pregnancy or lactation. The J gene is TRBJ2-1, the V gene TRBV2; 11 positions agree with TRBD2. This clonotype was sampled from a woman under 40 with Graves' hyperthyroidism. What was sequenced was blood. CDR3 loop: CASRASGGSRQFF. CDR3 nucleotides: TGTGCCAGCAGGGCTAGCGGGGGGAGCAGGCAGTTCTTC. Looking up the rest from reference TRBV2 and TRBJ2-1 gives the full variable domain: EPEVTQTPSHQVTQMGQEVILRCVPISNHLYFYWYRQILGQKVEFLVSFYNNEISEKSEIFDDQFSVERPDGSNFTLKIRSTKLEDSAMYFCASRASGGSRQFFGPGTRLTVL.